The next 9 T cell receptor beta chains were all read from a single sample in a study of shared clonotypes between healthy human individuals. Cells designated naive CD8 were CD45RO-negative and were positively selected for CCR7, with terminally differentiated effector memory CD45RA+ cells excluded. Produced via immunoSEQ multiplex PCR; TCRdb's table is partial and in-frame only. The table has around 2.1 million clones, 85% to 95% seen once; the top ten hold around 1.7%. Sequenced: naive CD8+ T cells from PBMCs. The receptors were sampled from a young man in good health. Some clones in this sample may be carry-over from other donors' samples.

V and J are TRBV6-5 and TRBJ2-2; 9 bases match TRBD1. Germline CDR1 is MNHEY and CDR2 is SVGAGI. The CDR3 contains 15 residues. Losses at the gene ends were 2 bases for V and 5 bases for J; bases not matched to a gene: 3. The CDR3: CASSYGTGRTGELFF. The CDR3 DNA follows: TGTGCCAGCAGTTACGGGACAGGGCGAACCGGGGAGCTGTTTTTT.

The gene calls are TRBV9 and TRBJ2-2; D may be TRBD1 (5 bases). The CDR3 totals 15 residues. Trimming took off 5 bases at V and 4 bases at J, with 15 bases between the two ends. Germline V gives CDR1 SGDLS, CDR2 YYNGEE. CDR3 amino acids: CASRVDSRGTGELFF. The CDR3 nucleotides read TGTGCCAGCAGAGTCGACAGCCGTGGCACCGGGGAGCTGTTTTTT. Full variable domain (outside the CDR3, taken from reference TRBV9 and TRBJ2-2): DSGVTQTPKHLITATGQRVTLRCSPRSGDLSVYWYQQSLDQGLQFLIQYYNGEERAKGNILERFSAQQFPDLHSELNLSSLELGDSALYFCASRVDSRGTGELFFGEGSRLTVL.

CDR3 amino acids: CASSPRGGSYEQYF. The CDR3 coding sequence is TGTGCCAGCAGCCCCCGGGGCGGGAGCTACGAGCAGTACTTC. This chain uses TRBV28 with TRBJ2-7, with TRBD2 matching 7 bases. CDR3 length equals 14 residues. The trim removed 6 bases at V and 3 bases at J, leaving 8 bases unmatched. Germline CDR1 reads MDHEN; CDR2 reads SYDVKM.

This chain connects TRBV21-1 to TRBJ2-7. TRBV21-1 is shown as a pseudogene. There are 15 residues in the CDR3. The CDR3 here is CASSKVSLVMYEQYF. CDR3 nucleotide sequence: TGTGCCAGCAGCAAAGTAAGTCTGGTTATGTACGAGCAGTACTTC.

This clone was counted a single time. V gene TRBV19 combines with J gene TRBJ1-4; no firm D call. Trimming stripped 3 bases from V and 8 bases from J, with 10 bases between. The germline gives CDR1 LNHDA, CDR2 SQIVND (reference sequence). CDR3 length: 13 residues. The CDR3 region has the DNA TGTGCCAGTAGTATCGATTCAGAAGAAAAACTGTTTTTT. This encodes CASSIDSEEKLFF.

This clone was seen a handful of times. With a much larger clone just one base away, this may be a read error. Additional DNA sequences in this sample encode the identical CDR3. V usage is TRBV7-3 and J usage is TRBJ1-1, with D maybe TRBD1 (6 bases). Trimming stripped 2 bases from V and 4 bases from J, with 8 bases between. Germline V lookup: CDR1 SGHTA, CDR2 FQGTGA. CDR3 length equals 13 residues. The CDR3 here is CASSLGGGTEAFF. DNA for the CDR3: TGTGCCAGCAGCTTAGGAGGGGGCACTGAAGCTTTCTTT.

This chain joins TRBV5-1 and TRBJ2-5; D is perhaps TRBD2 (5 bases). The V and J ends lost 5 bases and 2 bases respectively, with 10 bases between them. The CDR3 has 13 residues. Germline values: CDR1 SGHRS, CDR2 YFSETQ. CDR3 sequence (DNA): TGCGCCAGCAGGGAGGAGGTGCAAGAGACCCAGTACTTC. Translating gives CASREEVQETQYF.

The chain recombines TRBV6-4 with TRBJ2-1; D gene uncertain. Trimming pared 6 bases from V and 4 bases from J, leaving 16 bases between. CDR3 size: 15 residues. CDR1 and CDR2 from the germline V gene are MRHNA and SNTAGT. In DNA form, the CDR3 reads TGTGCCAGCAGCCCTAACGAGTGGGAATACAATGAGCAGTTCTTC. Translated: CASSPNEWEYNEQFF.

V and J are TRBV19 and TRBJ2-6; D remains unclear. V lost 3 bases and J 0 bases, leaving 6 bases between the germline ends. Per the germline V gene, CDR1 is LNHDA and CDR2 is SQIVND (reference sequence). The length of the CDR3 is 15 residues. The CDR3 loop reads CASSMVLSGANVLTF. The CDR3 nucleotides are TGTGCCAGTAGTATGGTTCTCTCTGGGGCCAACGTCCTGACTTTC.